The 20 T cell receptor beta chains given below trace back to one sample, sequenced in a study of blood T cell repertoires in COVID-19. Assay: immunoSEQ multiplex PCR; the TCRdb copy retains only in-frame clones and omits some. The repertoire holds 100,000 to 150,000 clones, with around 88% as singletons. The sequenced material came from peripheral blood. All receptors come from a man between 50 and 59 years old with active or convalescent COVID-19.

This chain joins TRBV19 and TRBJ2-3; 7 nucleotides line up with TRBD2. The V gene end was trimmed by 4 bases and the J gene end by 0 bases; junction bases not matched to a gene: 13. This CDR3 spans 18 amino acids. Germline loops: CDR1 LNHDA, CDR2 SQIVND (reference sequence). DNA of the CDR3: TGTGCCAGTAGTAAAAGCGGGACTTCTTCCACTAGCACAGATACGCAGTATTTT. Protein sequence: CASSKSGTSSTSTDTQYF.

This clone has ten or more counts. The chain is built from TRBV19 and TRBJ2-7; 7 bases match TRBD2. CDR3 length equals 16 residues. Germline values: CDR1 LNHDA, CDR2 SQIVND (reference sequence). In nucleotides, the CDR3 is TGTGCTACTAAACGCGGAGCCGGGACTACCGGGCGGGAGCAGTACTTC. Residues: CATKRGAGTTGREQYF.

The chain has TRBV5-4 and TRBJ2-3; no reliable D call. V lost 2 bases and J lost 5, with 6 bases in between. Germline loops: CDR1 SGHNT, CDR2 YYREEE (reference sequence). This CDR3 has 12 amino acids. CDR3 protein: CASSFGIDTQYF. The CDR3, as DNA: TGTGCCAGCAGCTTTGGCATAGATACGCAGTATTTT.

V is TRBV24-1 and J is TRBJ2-1; 7 nucleotides line up with TRBD2. Germline values: CDR1 KGHDR, CDR2 SFDVKD. Losses at the gene ends were 5 bases for V and 6 bases for J; bases not matched to a gene: 6. The CDR3 length is 14 residues. The CDR3 loop reads CATSGTGGTNEQFF. The CDR3 DNA is TGTGCCACCAGTGGAACGGGAGGAACCAATGAGCAGTTCTTC.

The rearrangement joins TRBV25-1 to TRBJ1-5; 10 bases line up with TRBD1. Germline V gene lookup returns CDR1 MGHDK and CDR2 SYGVNS. V lost 4 bases to trimming and J lost 6 bases; unmatched junction nucleotides: 3. The CDR3 has 14 amino acids. In nucleotides, the CDR3 is TGTGCCAGCAGTGCGACAGGGGGCTTTCAGCCCCAGCATTTT. Translated: CASSATGGFQPQHF.

The chain uses TRBV28 and TRBJ2-2; 7 nucleotides agree with TRBD1. V was clipped by 6 bases and J by 5 bases; unmatched bases: 9. The CDR3 runs to 15 residues. Germline values: CDR1 MDHEN, CDR2 SYDVKM. The CDR3 protein is CASSLGQVTTGELFF. CDR3 in DNA: TGTGCCAGCAGCCTCGGACAGGTGACTACCGGGGAGCTGTTTTTT.

The chain employs TRBV6-5 and TRBJ1-2, with D tentatively TRBD1 (5 bases). The V gene's germline CDR1 is MNHEY and CDR2 SVGAGI. Trimming removed 7 bases from V and 0 bases from J, with 15 bases in between. The CDR3 loop spans 15 amino acids. The CDR3 coding sequence is TGTGCCAGCAAGAAGGGGACTTACACTAACTATGGCTACACCTTC. This codes for CASKKGTYTNYGYTF.

The J gene is TRBJ2-7, the V gene TRBV28, with D unresolved. Germline lookup yields CDR1 MDHEN and CDR2 SYDVKM. V lost 3 bases and J lost 2, with 5 bases in between. There are 12 residues in the CDR3. CDR3 sequence reads: CASSFRTYEQYF. The DNA for the CDR3 is TGTGCCAGCAGTTTCCGTACCTACGAGCAGTACTTC.

The V gene is TRBV24-1, the J gene TRBJ2-7, with a weak D call TRBD1 (5 bases). CDR1 is KGHDR, CDR2 SFDVKD, per germline. The CDR3 length is 13 residues. Trimming pared 3 bases from V and 4 bases from J, leaving 9 bases between. This CDR3 is CATSDNRRYEQYF. CDR3 DNA: TGTGCCACCAGTGATAACAGGCGGTACGAGCAGTACTTC.

The chain is built from TRBV7-2 and TRBJ2-7; TRBD2 aligns across 8 bases. Trimming cost V 5 bases and J 9 bases; bases outside gene matches: 21. Germline V gene data show CDR1 as SGHTA and CDR2 as FQGNSA. The CDR3 is 17 residues long. CDR3 in amino acids: CASSGVLAASLSRGQYF. In nucleotides, the CDR3 is TGTGCCAGCAGCGGGGTACTAGCGGCCTCCTTATCTAGGGGGCAGTACTTC.

This chain uses TRBV6-5 with TRBJ2-1, with 11 nucleotides matching TRBD2. With 5 bases clipped from V and 3 bases from J, the junction kept 3 bases outside the gene matches. The CDR3 consists of 15 residues. Germline V gene data show CDR1 as MNHEY and CDR2 as SVGAGI. The CDR3 DNA sequence: TGTGCCAGCAGTACACTAGCGGGAGTCTACAATGAGCAGTTCTTC. It translates to CASSTLAGVYNEQFF.

The chain recombines TRBV18 with TRBJ1-4; D is perhaps TRBD1 (5 bases). Germline V gives CDR1 KGHSH, CDR2 LQKENI. The CDR3 has 14 amino acids. V dropped 1 base and J dropped 7 bases, with 10 bases sitting between them. The DNA for the CDR3 is TGTGCCAGCTCACCACTGGGTAGGGGTGAAAAACTGTTTTTT. Translating it yields CASSPLGRGEKLFF.

The rearrangement links TRBV3-1 (or the pseudogene TRBV3-2) to TRBJ1-2; D unclear. The V gene lost 4 bases and the J gene lost 6 bases, with 6 bases spanning the gap. The V gene's germline CDR1 is LGHDT and CDR2 YNNKEL (reference sequence). This CDR3 is 11 amino acids long. The CDR3 DNA sequence: TGTGCCAGCAGCCTCGGGGATGGCTACACCTTC. As protein: CASSLGDGYTF.

This chain joins TRBV14 and TRBJ2-1; TRBD2 agrees at 7 bases. This CDR3 has 15 residues. In germline, CDR1 is SGHDN, CDR2 FVKESK. V was clipped by 2 bases and J by 3 bases; unmatched bases: 4. CDR3 in DNA: TGTGCCAGCAGCCAACAAGCGGGGATCTACAATGAGCAGTTCTTC. It yields the protein CASSQQAGIYNEQFF.

This chain connects TRBV29-1 to TRBJ1-5, with 10 bases identical to TRBD1. The CDR3 extends over 14 amino acids. Germline CDR1 is SQVTM and CDR2 is ANQGSEA. V lost 4 bases to trimming and J lost 4 bases; unmatched junction nucleotides: 4. For the CDR3, the DNA is TGCAGCGTTGTGGACAGGGGGATTAATCAGCCCCAGCATTTT. It codes for CSVVDRGINQPQHF.

The gene calls are TRBV9 and TRBJ1-2, with a tentative D call TRBD1 (6 bases). The V end lost 0 bases, the J end lost 8 bases, and 8 bases lay between the germline ends. The CDR3 is 12 amino acids. From germline, CDR1 is SGDLS and CDR2 YYNGEE. CDR3 coding DNA: TGTGCCAGCAGCGTAGAGAGGGGGGGCTACACCTTC. This encodes CASSVERGGYTF.

This chain joins TRBV14 and TRBJ2-1; 7 bases agree with TRBD1. The CDR3 contains 15 residues. Germline V gene data show CDR1 as SGHDN and CDR2 as FVKESK. V lost 4 bases to trimming and J lost 4 bases; unmatched junction nucleotides: 7. The CDR3 is CASSPSTDRYNEQFF. CDR3 DNA: TGTGCCAGCAGCCCCTCAACGGACAGGTACAATGAGCAGTTCTTC.

The rearrangement uses TRBV5-1 and TRBJ2-1; a possible D gene is TRBD2 (5 bases). CDR1 and CDR2 from the germline V gene are SGHRS and YFSETQ. CDR3 size: 14 residues. The germline V and J ends were trimmed by 0 bases and 13 bases, with 17 bases remaining between them. CDR3 bases: TGCGCCAGCAGCTTGGGAGGCGGGTCCGGCATTCAGTTCTTC. It yields the protein CASSLGGGSGIQFF.

The V call is TRBV6-2 or TRBV6-3, the J call TRBJ2-4, with TRBD1 matching 8 bases. This CDR3 region has 21 residues. After removal of 2 bases from V and 2 bases from J, the junction contained 20 bases not matched to a gene. Per the germline V gene, CDR1 is MNHEY and CDR2 is SVGEGT. CDR3 coding DNA: TGTGCCAGCAGTTACCAGACTACCGGACAGGGAGTTCGGGTAACCAAAAACATTCAGTACTTC. Protein sequence: CASSYQTTGQGVRVTKNIQYF.

The chain couples TRBV10-1 to TRBJ2-3, with D possibly matching TRBD1 (6 bases). Germline lookup yields CDR1 WNHNN and CDR2 SYGVQD (reference sequence). CDR3 length: 15 amino acids. The V and J ends lost 3 bases and 0 bases respectively, with 10 bases between them. The CDR3 spells CASSEQTGSTDTQYF. CDR3 in DNA: TGCGCCAGCAGTGAACAGACAGGTAGCACAGATACGCAGTATTTT.